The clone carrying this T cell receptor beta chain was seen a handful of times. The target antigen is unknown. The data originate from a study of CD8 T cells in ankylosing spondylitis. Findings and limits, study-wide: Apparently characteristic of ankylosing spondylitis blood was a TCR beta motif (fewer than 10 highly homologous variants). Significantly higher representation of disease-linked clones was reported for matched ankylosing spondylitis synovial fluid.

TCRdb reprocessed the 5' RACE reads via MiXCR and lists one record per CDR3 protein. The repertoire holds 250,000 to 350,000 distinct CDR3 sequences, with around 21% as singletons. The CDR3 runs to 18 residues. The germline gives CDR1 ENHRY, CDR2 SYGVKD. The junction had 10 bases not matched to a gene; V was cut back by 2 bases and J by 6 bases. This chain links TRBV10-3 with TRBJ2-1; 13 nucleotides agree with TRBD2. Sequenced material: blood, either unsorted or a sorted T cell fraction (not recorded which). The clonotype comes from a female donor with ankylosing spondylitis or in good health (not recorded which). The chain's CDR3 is CAISEAYPTSGRVNEQFF. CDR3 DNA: TGTGCCATCAGTGAGGCGTACCCAACTAGCGGGAGGGTCAATGAGCAGTTCTTC.